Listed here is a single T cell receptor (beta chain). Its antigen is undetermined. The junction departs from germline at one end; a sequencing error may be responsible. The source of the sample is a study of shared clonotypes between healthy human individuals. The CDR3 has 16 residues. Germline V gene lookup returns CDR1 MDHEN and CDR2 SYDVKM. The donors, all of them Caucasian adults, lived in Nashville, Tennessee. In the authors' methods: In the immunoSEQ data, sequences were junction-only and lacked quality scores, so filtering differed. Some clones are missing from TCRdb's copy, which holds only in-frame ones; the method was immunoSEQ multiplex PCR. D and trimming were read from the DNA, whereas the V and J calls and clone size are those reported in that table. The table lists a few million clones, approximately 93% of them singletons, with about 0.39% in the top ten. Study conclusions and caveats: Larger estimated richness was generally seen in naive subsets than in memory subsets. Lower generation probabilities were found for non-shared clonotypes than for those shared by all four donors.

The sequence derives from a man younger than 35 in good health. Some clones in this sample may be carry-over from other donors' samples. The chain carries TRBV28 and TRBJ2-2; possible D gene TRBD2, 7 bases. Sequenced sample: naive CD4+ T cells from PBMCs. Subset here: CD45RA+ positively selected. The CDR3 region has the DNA TGTGCCCGCAGTTTCCTTAATGCAGGGGCGGGGGAGGAGCTGTTTTTT. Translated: CARSFLNAGAGEELFF.